Listed below are T cell receptor beta chains from one sample, sequenced in a study of blood T cell repertoires in COVID-19. Repertoires were generated with immunoSEQ multiplex PCR, while TCRdb's copy carries only in-frame clones and drops some. The sample consists of 70,000 to 100,000 clones, approximately 90% of them appearing once. Sequenced material: peripheral blood. These receptors came from a woman aged 80 or over with acute or convalescent COVID-19. CDR3s include the opening cysteine and the closing phenylalanine or tryptophan.

>TRBJ1-5|16|TRBV21-1
CASSKLGGQGGQPQHF
>TRBJ1-4|15|TRBV28
CATRIWGQLREKLFF
>TRBJ1-4|15|TRBV6-5
CASSFSRGGEEKLFF
>TRBJ1-1|11|TRBV6-5
CASSWDSQAFF
>TRBJ2-1|13|TRBV6-2/TRBV6-3
CASSLSSYNEQFF
>TRBJ1-1|16|TRBV6-5
CASSYSTGLGRTEAFF
>TRBJ2-7|15|TRBV5-1
CASSTGTSGSYEQYF
>TRBJ1-2|19|TRBV21-1
CASSKRSRGRAGANYGYTF
>TRBJ2-5|15|TRBV19
CASSISRDSQETQYF
>TRBJ2-1|14|TRBV7-6
CASSLGTVYNEQFF
>TRBJ1-4|16|TRBV10-3
CATGQDWAPANEKLFF
>TRBJ2-1|16|TRBV6-6
CASSGRGRGSYNEQFF
>TRBJ2-3|14|TRBV9
CASSDGTVGDTQYF
>TRBJ1-1|13|TRBV19
CASSIVQYTEAFF
>TRBJ2-1|15|TRBV5-1
CASSLEGQDYNEQFF
>TRBJ2-7|15|TRBV4-3
CASSQEDSRSYEQYF
>TRBJ1-2|13|TRBV2
CASSVRTGIGYTF
>TRBJ1-1|15|TRBV7-3
CASSATGMANTEAFF
>TRBJ1-3|16|TRBV6-2/TRBV6-3
CASSRLQGFTGNTIYF
>TRBJ2-2|17|TRBV5-1
CASSLALSGIFAGELFF
>TRBJ1-1|20|TRBV7-6
CASSLLGQGSGLSRNTEAFF
>TRBJ2-1|16|TRBV5-1
CASSAGPSGEYNEQFF
>TRBJ1-2|17|TRBV6-2/TRBV6-3
CASSYPSSTGVIDGYTF
>TRBJ2-3|18|TRBV28
CASSSLGTGGTGTDTQYF
>TRBJ2-7|14|TRBV6-5
CASRRDRDSYEQYF
>TRBJ1-6|14|TRBV5-1
CASSLDRASSPLHF
>TRBJ1-6|14|TRBV28
CASSSQGGNSPLHF
>TRBJ2-3|15|TRBV12-5
CASGPLAGAWDTQYF
>TRBJ1-5|13|TRBV7-9
CASSSTAGQPQHF